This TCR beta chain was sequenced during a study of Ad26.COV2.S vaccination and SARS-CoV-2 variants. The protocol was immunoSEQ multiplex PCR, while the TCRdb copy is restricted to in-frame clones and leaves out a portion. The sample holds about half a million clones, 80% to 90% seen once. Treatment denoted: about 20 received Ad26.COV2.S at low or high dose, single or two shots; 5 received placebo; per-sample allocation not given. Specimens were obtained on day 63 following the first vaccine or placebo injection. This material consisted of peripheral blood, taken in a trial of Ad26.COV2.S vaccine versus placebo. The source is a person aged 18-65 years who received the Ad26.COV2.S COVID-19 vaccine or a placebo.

CDR3 loop: CASSPTTATYEQYF. DNA of the CDR3: TGTGCCAGCAGCCCAACCACGGCCACCTACGAGCAGTACTTC. The gene calls are TRBV9 and TRBJ2-7; D remains unclear. Trimming stripped 4 bases from V and 2 bases from J, with 13 bases between. Germline CDR1 is SGDLS and CDR2 is YYNGEE. CDR3 length: 14 residues.